What follows are 12 T cell receptor beta chains derived from one specimen sequenced in a study of STAT3 mutations in large granular lymphocyte leukemia. Antigens for these TCRs are unknown. Data came from immunoSEQ multiplex PCR; TCRdb stores just in-frame clones and leaves some out. The top ten clones hold around 7.1% of a sample with about 24,000 clones, about 95% of them seen once. Study results and limitations: In T-cell large granular lymphocyte leukemia, about half of patients showed multiple immunodominant subclonotypes.

Source material: peripheral blood mononuclear cells. These receptor sequences come from a man in his forties with T-cell large granular lymphocyte leukemia. Some clones in this sample may be carry-over from other donors' samples.

The chain combines TRBV7-9 with TRBJ2-5, with 9 bases that match TRBD2. The CDR3 is 14 amino acids. CDR1 is SEHNR, CDR2 FQNEAQ, per germline (reference sequence). Trimming removed 8 bases from V and 4 bases from J; junction bases left unmatched: 8. The CDR3 region is CASCSRGGRETQYF. The CDR3 nucleotides read TGTGCCAGCTGTTCGCGGGGGGGCCGAGAGACCCAGTACTTC.

The count of this clone is one. The chain uses TRBV2 and TRBJ1-6; 9 positions match TRBD1. CDR3 size: 16 residues. V trimming: 3 bases; J trimming: 7 bases; junction bases outside the gene matches: 7. From germline, CDR1 is SNHLY and CDR2 FYNNEI. In nucleotides, the CDR3 is TGTGCCAGCAGTGAGCGCCAGACAGGGGGAAATTCACCCCTCCACTTT. Residues: CASSERQTGGNSPLHF.

J is TRBJ1-6 and V is TRBV7-2, with TRBD1 as a possible D gene (5 bases). The CDR3 runs 16 residues. Germline CDR1 is SGHTA and CDR2 is FQGNSA. Trimming cost V 1 base and J 1 base, with 8 bases left between them. CDR3 sequence: CASSLGEGSYNSPLHF. The CDR3 DNA reads as TGTGCCAGCAGCTTAGGCGAGGGGTCCTATAATTCACCCCTCCACTTT.

The chain combines TRBV6-6 with TRBJ2-7; 11 bases are shared with TRBD1. With V trimmed by 7 bases and J by 2 bases, 10 bases remained unmatched. The CDR3 has 16 amino acids. Per the germline V gene, CDR1 is MNHNY and CDR2 is SVGAGI (reference sequence). In DNA, the CDR3 is TGTGCCAGCACGGGCCGGGGGGGACAGGGGGCCTACGAGCAGTACTTC. It translates to CASTGRGGQGAYEQYF.

J is TRBJ1-2 and V is TRBV18, with 7 bases identical to TRBD1. The CDR3 spans 14 residues. Looked up from germline, CDR1 is KGHSH and CDR2 is LQKENI. The trim removed 3 bases at V and 6 bases at J, leaving 7 bases unmatched. CDR3 in amino acids: CASSPRQGVNGYTF. The CDR3 DNA follows: TGTGCCAGCTCACCTAGGCAGGGGGTTAATGGCTACACCTTC.

V and J are TRBV18 and TRBJ1-2; 11 positions match TRBD1. The junction had 8 bases not matched to a gene; V was cut back by 0 bases and J by 14 bases. Germline CDR1 is KGHSH and CDR2 is LQKENI. The CDR3 has 14 residues. This CDR3 is CASSPPGTGGEETF. In nucleotides, the CDR3 is TGTGCCAGCTCACCACCGGGGACAGGGGGGGAAGAAACCTTC.

V is TRBV2 and J is TRBJ2-5; the match to TRBD2 covers 7 bases. There are 13 residues in the CDR3. The germline V gene has CDR1 SNHLY and CDR2 FYNNEI. The trim removed 4 bases at V and 4 bases at J, leaving 3 bases unmatched. CDR3 DNA sequence: TGTGCCAGCAGTGGAGGGGAGGGAGAGACCCAGTACTTC. It specifies CASSGGEGETQYF. Complete variable domain (other parts from reference TRBV2 and TRBJ2-5): EPEVTQTPSHQVTQMGQEVILRCVPISNHLYFYWYRQILGQKVEFLVSFYNNEISEKSEIFDDQFSVERPDGSNFTLKIRSTKLEDSAMYFCASSGGEGETQYFGPGTRLLVL.

The chain joins TRBV9 to TRBJ2-6; D is perhaps TRBD1 (6 bases). The CDR3 runs to 15 residues. Trimming pared 6 bases from V and 0 bases from J, leaving 10 bases between. Germline lookup yields CDR1 SGDLS and CDR2 YYNGEE. The CDR3 region is CASTRGDSGANVLTF. CDR3 in DNA: TGTGCCAGCACCAGGGGCGACTCTGGGGCCAACGTCCTGACTTTC.

The J gene is TRBJ1-6, the V gene TRBV2, with D maybe TRBD1 (5 bases). The germline V gene has CDR1 SNHLY and CDR2 FYNNEI. The germline V and J ends were trimmed by 7 bases and 5 bases, with 9 bases remaining between them. CDR3 size: 13 residues. This CDR3 reads CASNEGHNSPLHF. The CDR3 nucleotides are TGTGCCAGCAATGAGGGACATAATTCACCCCTCCACTTT.

The chain joins TRBV5-4 to TRBJ1-6; 7 bases map to TRBD1. Germline loops: CDR1 SGHNT, CDR2 YYREEE (reference sequence). V dropped 4 bases and J dropped 6; count of bases not matched to a gene: 10. This CDR3 has 16 amino acids. Here the CDR3 reads CASSPGTTGLNSPLHF. The CDR3 coding sequence is TGTGCCAGCAGCCCCGGAACGACAGGGCTTAATTCACCCCTCCACTTT. Full variable domain (outside the CDR3, taken from reference TRBV5-4 and TRBJ1-6): ETGVTQSPTHLIKTRGQQVTLRCSSQSGHNTVSWYQQALGQGPQFIFQYYREEENGRGNFPPRFSGLQFPNYSSELNVNALELDDSALYLCASSPGTTGLNSPLHFGNGTRLTVT.

This rearrangement joins TRBV28 to TRBJ2-7; a weak D match, TRBD1 (5 bases). Germline values: CDR1 MDHEN, CDR2 SYDVKM. The V end was cut by 6 bases, the J end by 4 bases, with 10 bases between. The CDR3 contains 12 residues. In DNA form, the CDR3 reads TGTGCCAGCAGAGGGGTCGAGTACGAGCAGTACTTC. Translated: CASRGVEYEQYF.

Here the CDR3 DNA reads TGTGCCAGTAGTATACGGGCCCCGGGCGATGAGCAGTTCTTC. This gives the protein CASSIRAPGDEQFF. The V and J genes are TRBV19 and TRBJ2-1, with D unresolved. The V end was cut by 2 bases, the J end by 8 bases, with 13 bases between. Germline assignment: CDR1 LNHDA and CDR2 SQIVND (reference sequence). The CDR3 consists of 14 residues.